This TCR beta chain was identified during a study of blood T cells in healthy people across ages. Whole-study results and caveats: A strong correlation was seen between TCR beta diversity and naive T cell percentage.

Next came a second PCR, run for about 6 to 12 cycles, which used a sample-barcoded 5' primer along with a J-beta primer mix. TCRdb reprocessed the 5' RACE reads via MiXCR and lists one record per CDR3 protein. The profile shows about 830,000 distinct CDR3 sequences, around two thirds of them singletons. The ends were cut back, 4 bases at V and 10 bases at J, with 12 bases in the middle. Germline CDR1 LNHDA, CDR2 SQIVND (reference sequence). The CDR3 sequence is 12 residues long. Remarks on this clonotype: Antigen unknown.

This TCR was sampled from a man aged 25-40 years in good health. This rearrangement joins TRBV19 to TRBJ2-3, with D tentatively TRBD1 (6 bases). What was sequenced was blood. The CDR3 is CASSTLRGSQYF. As DNA, the CDR3 is TGTGCCAGTAGTACCCTCAGGGGATCGCAGTATTTT.